This TCR beta chain emerged from a study of read filtering for tumor transcriptome and immune sequencing (TCRdb year 2020). With respect to the entire study: The cohort consisted of approximately 17 male and 14 female patients, with a mean age of 65.9 years and an age range of about 47 to 85. The study compared TCR repertoires from targeted immune repertoire sequencing and bulk whole-transcriptome sequencing run on the same bone marrow samples. Per sample, about 3.5 to 10.27 million TCR-region mapped reads were obtained with IR-seq, compared with only about 80 to 1,400 with RNA-seq. By revised international staging, fewer than ten patients were R-ISS I, 16 were R-ISS II and roughly 7 were R-ISS III. After DNase treatment, whole-transcriptome libraries were prepared with the TruSeq RNA Access Library Prep Kit. As a main aim, a read-filtering strategy for immune repertoire data was addressed, with the specific question being whether clonotypes supported by a single read should be removed.

About this clonotype: The target of this receptor is not known. Base-call qualities are not available, and no considerably larger clone is one nucleotide away.

Overall study results and their limits: IR-seq captured clonotypes at much higher depth and more reliably than RNA-seq, and smaller IR-seq throughput sufficed to identify most shared clonotypes. The sorted CD138-negative fraction was not purified T cells but a mixed bone marrow immune population. The correlation between IR-seq and RNA-seq shared clonotype proportions was increased by removal of single-read clonotypes. Single-read clonotypes made up roughly 80% of clonotypes but 3.5% to 4.5% of total reads in IR-seq, and around 73% of clonotypes and about 45% of reads in RNA-seq.

Starting from around 420 ng RNA, TCR libraries were constructed with the Immunoverse kit using molecular barcoded adaptors that cover the alpha/delta and beta/gamma chains. TCR library preparation used the same RNA that went into transcriptome sequencing. Sequencing of TCR libraries was carried out on an Illumina HiSeq 4000 with 2 x 150 cycles. Concerning the study's data processing: Using MiXCR, which included quality filtering and error correction, TCR reads were aligned to human V, D, J and C references and then assembled into CDR3 clonotypes. The tcR package in R was used for analysis of clonotype counts and gene usage diversity. Raw mapping reads were checked after the RNA-seq reads had been mapped by STAR aligner version 2.5.3a onto the human GRCh37 genome. IR-seq fastq files were randomly downsampled with Seqtk 1.3 to test the effect of sequencing depth on detected clonotypes. The raw public data were reprocessed by TCRdb itself: fastp quality trimming at Q25, MiXCR clonotype calling, in-frame beta chains only. Merged by CDR3 protein, the rows form single entries marked with the most common genes and DNA. The V and J calls come from TCRdb's annotation, not from the publication. The sample yields tens of thousands of distinct CDR3 sequences; 12% to 15% were counted once. About 38% of the sample lies in the top ten.

Bone marrow was sampled from every patient at the time of active disease. Isolation of bone marrow mononuclear cells was performed by Ficoll-Hypaque density gradient centrifugation. CD138-negative cells were obtained by negative selection after labeling with CD138 magnetic microbeads on a MACS separator, removing myeloma plasma cells. Flow cytometry with CD138 antibodies on an Attune NxT was used to check how pure the isolated cells were. TRIzol reagent was used to extract total RNA, and a NanoDrop spectrophotometer was used to quantify the extracted RNA. Paired RNA-seq and IR-seq were performed on the CD138-negative bone marrow sample of each patient. The sequenced sample consisted of a population of CD138-negative cells sorted from bone marrow. The cell subset or site label, as the study defines it: bone marrow mononuclear cells depleted of CD138+ plasma/myeloma cells by negative magnetic selection. This receptor was taken from a donor at least 40 years old with multiple myeloma.

The CDR3 protein is CASSPQGGGNQPQHF. The DNA reads as follows: TGTGCCAGCAGCCCGCAGGGGGGAGGCAATCAGCCCCAGCATTTT. The rearrangement combines TRBV4-2 with TRBJ1-5, with 7 junctional bases fitting TRBD1. Looking up the germline V gene yields CDR1 LGHNA and CDR2 YNFKEQ. The CDR3 contains 15 residues, cysteine and phenylalanine counted. CDR3 DNA only is kept here, 45 bases in frame from base 1. Trimmed from V: 4 bases; trimmed from J: 2 bases; junction bases lacking a gene match: 5.